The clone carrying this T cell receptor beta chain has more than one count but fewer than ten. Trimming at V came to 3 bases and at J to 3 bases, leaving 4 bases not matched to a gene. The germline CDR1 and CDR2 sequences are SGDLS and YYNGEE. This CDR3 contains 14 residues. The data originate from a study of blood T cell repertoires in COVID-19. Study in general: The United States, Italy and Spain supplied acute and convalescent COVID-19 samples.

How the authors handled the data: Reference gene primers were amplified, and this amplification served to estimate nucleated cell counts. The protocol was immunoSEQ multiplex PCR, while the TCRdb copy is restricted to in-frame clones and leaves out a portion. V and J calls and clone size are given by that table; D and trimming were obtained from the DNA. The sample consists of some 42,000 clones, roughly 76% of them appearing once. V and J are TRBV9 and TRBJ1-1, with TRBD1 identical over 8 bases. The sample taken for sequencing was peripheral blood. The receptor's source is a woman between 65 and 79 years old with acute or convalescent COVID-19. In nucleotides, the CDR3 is TGTGCCAGCAGCGCCGGACAGGGAGACACTGAAGCTTTCTTT. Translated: CASSAGQGDTEAFF.